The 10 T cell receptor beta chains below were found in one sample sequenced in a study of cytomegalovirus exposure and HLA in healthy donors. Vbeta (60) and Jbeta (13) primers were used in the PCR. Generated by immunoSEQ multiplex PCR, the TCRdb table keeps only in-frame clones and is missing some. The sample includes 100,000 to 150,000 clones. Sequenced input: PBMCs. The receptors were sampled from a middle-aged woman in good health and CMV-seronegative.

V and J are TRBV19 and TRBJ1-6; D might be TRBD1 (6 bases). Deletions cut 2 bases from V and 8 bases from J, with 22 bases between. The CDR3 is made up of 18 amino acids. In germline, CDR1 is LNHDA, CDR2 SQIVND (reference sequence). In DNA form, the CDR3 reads TGTGCCAGTAGTATACTTGGGACACGGGTGTCTTCCCATTCACCCCTCCACTTT. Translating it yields CASSILGTRVSSHSPLHF.

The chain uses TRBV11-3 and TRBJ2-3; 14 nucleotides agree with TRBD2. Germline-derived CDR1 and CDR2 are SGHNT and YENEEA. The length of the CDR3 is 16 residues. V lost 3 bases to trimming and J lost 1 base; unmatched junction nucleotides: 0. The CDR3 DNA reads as TGTGCCAGCAGCTTGGGACTAGCGGGGGGCACAGATACGCAGTATTTT. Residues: CASSLGLAGGTDTQYF.

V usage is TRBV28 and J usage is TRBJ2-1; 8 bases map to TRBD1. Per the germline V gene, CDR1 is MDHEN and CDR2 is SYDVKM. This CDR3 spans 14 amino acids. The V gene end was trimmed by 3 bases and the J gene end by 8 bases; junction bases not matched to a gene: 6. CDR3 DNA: TGTGCCAGCAGTTTGGACAGGGCTAACGATGAGCAGTTCTTC. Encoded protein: CASSLDRANDEQFF.

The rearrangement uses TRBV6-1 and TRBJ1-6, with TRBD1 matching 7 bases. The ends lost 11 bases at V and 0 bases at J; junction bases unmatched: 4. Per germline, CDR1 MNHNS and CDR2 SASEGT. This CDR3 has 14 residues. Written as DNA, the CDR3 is TGTGCCGGGGGACAGAGCTCCTATAATTCACCCCTCCACTTT. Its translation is CAGGQSSYNSPLHF.

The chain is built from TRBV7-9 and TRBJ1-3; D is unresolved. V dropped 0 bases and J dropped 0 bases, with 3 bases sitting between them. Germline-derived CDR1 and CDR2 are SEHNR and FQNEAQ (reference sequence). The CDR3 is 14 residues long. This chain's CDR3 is CASSLAASGNTIYF. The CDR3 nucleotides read TGTGCCAGCAGCTTAGCGGCCTCTGGAAACACCATATATTTT.

DNA for the CDR3: TGTGCCAGCAGCTTAGGAGTGGCAGGGGATACTGAAAAACTGTTTTTT. The encoded protein is CASSLGVAGDTEKLFF. The chain couples TRBV7-9 to TRBJ1-4; TRBD1 might be the D (6 bases). This CDR3 is 16 amino acids long. CDR1 SEHNR and CDR2 FQNEAQ come from the germline V gene (reference sequence). Trimming removed 1 base from V and 7 bases from J, with 16 bases in between.

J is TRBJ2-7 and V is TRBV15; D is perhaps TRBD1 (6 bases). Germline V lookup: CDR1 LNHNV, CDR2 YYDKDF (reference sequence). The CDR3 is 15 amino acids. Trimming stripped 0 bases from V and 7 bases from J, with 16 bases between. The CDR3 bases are TGTGCCACCAGCAGAGACTTGCCCGCGAGGGGGGAGCAGTACTTC. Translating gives CATSRDLPARGEQYF.

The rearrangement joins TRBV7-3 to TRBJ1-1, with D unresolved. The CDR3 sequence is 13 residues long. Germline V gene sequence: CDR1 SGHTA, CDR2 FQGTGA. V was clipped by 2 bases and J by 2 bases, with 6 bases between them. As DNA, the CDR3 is TGTGCCAGCAGCTTATCCAGTAACACTGAAGCTTTCTTT. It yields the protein CASSLSSNTEAFF.

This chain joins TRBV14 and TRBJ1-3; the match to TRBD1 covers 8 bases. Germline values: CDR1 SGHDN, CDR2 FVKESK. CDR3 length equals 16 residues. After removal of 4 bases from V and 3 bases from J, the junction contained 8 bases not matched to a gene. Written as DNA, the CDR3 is TGTGCCAGCAGCCTTCAAACGACAGGGGTTGGAAACACCATATATTTT. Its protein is CASSLQTTGVGNTIYF.

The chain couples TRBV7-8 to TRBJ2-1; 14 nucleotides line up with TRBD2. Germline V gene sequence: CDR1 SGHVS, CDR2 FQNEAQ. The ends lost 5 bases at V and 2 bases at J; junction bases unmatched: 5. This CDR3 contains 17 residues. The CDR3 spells CASSVGLAGAPYNEQFF. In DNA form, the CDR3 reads TGTGCCAGCAGCGTGGGACTAGCGGGGGCTCCCTACAATGAGCAGTTCTTC. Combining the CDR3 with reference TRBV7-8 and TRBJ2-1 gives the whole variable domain GAGVSQSPRYKVAKRGQDVALRCDPISGHVSLFWYQQALGQGPEFLTYFQNEAQLDKSGLPSDRFFAERPEGSVSTLKIQRTQQEDSAVYLCASSVGLAGAPYNEQFFGPGTRLTVL.